The sequence of this TCR beta chain was determined in a study of T cell responses to AZD1222 COVID-19 vaccine. This CDR3 region has 13 residues. V lost 3 bases and J 3 bases, leaving 9 bases between the germline ends. CDR1 MNHEY and CDR2 SMNVEV come from the germline V gene (reference sequence). Clones were sequenced by immunoSEQ multiplex PCR, and TCRdb holds only the in-frame ones, with some missing. The repertoire holds some 150,000 clones, with 90% as singletons. The material was peripheral blood, obtained 28 days after the second AZD1222 dose. The receptor was isolated from an adult who received the AZD1222 COVID-19 vaccine. V is TRBV27 and J is TRBJ2-7; perhaps TRBD2 as D (6 bases). CDR3 in amino acids: CASSLVRDYEQYF. The CDR3 DNA sequence: TGTGCCAGCAGTTTGGTGCGGGACTACGAGCAGTACTTC.